This TCR beta chain comes out of a study of CXCR3-negative and CXCR3-positive naive CD8 T cells. Study-wide points: For CXCR3-positive naive cells, TRB CDR3s were more hydrophobic than those of CXCR3-negative naive cells.

The CDR3 runs to 11 residues. Germline V gene data show CDR1 as SQVTM and CDR2 as ANQGSEA. Researchers prepared the TRB cDNA libraries using 5' RACE with UMI labels. TCRdb reanalyzed the 5' RACE reads, giving one entry per CDR3 protein sequence and no DNA. The table for this sample gives about 85,000 distinct CDR3 sequences. Comment on this clonotype: Its specificity is unknown.

By phenotype, naive CD8+ T cells were CD45RO-CCR7+CD27+CD95-. V and J are TRBV29-1 and TRBJ2-7; absent DNA, TCRdb's TRBD1 call cannot be checked. The specimen was naive CXCR3+ CD8+ T cells from blood. Stated subset: CD45RO-CCR7+CD27+CD95- naive CD8+ T cells expressing CXCR3 (TNR3+). This clonotype originated in a human donor in good health. Some clones in this sample may be carry-over from other donors' samples. CDR3 region: CSVQGGHEQYF.